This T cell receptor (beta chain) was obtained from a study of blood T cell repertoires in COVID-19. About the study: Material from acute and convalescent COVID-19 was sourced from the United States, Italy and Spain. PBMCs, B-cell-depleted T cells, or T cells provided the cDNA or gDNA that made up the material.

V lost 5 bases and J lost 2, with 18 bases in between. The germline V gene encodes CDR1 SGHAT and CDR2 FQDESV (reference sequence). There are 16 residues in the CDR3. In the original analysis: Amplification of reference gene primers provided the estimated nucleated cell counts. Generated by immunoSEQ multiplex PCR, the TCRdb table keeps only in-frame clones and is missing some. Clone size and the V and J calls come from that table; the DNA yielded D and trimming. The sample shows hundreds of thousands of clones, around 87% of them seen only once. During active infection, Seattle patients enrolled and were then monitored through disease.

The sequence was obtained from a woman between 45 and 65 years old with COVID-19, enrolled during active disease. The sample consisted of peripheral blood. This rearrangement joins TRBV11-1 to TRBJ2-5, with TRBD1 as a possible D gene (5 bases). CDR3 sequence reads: CASSATLGAGQETQYF. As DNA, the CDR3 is TGTGCCAGCAGCGCCACCCTCGGAGCAGGGCAAGAGACCCAGTACTTC.